This T cell receptor beta chain was recovered during a study of human T cells and chemical hapten exposure. Time point indicated: pre-sensitization, week 0. Treatment denoted: therapeutic diphenylcyclopropenone sensitization with weekly scalp DPC. The CDR3 has 21 residues. J lost 6 bases, V lost 7 bases, and 28 bases had no gene match. Germline CDR1 SGHTA, CDR2 FQGNSA. TCRdb analysed the RACE reads with MiXCR anew, one entry per CDR3 protein. The sample comprises approximately 260,000 distinct CDR3 sequences, about 8.6% of which are singletons, and 2% to 3% rests with the top ten. This clonotype came up a few times.

The TCR comes from a woman aged 40 to 50 with alopecia areata. Some clones in this sample may be carry-over from other donors' samples. The sequences come from whole blood, collected in connection with sensitization to the hapten diphenylcyclopropenone (DPC). This chain connects TRBV7-2 to TRBJ2-3; 10 bases line up with TRBD2. CDR3 loop: CASTSDSSGSPPNSSGDTQYF. DNA for the CDR3: TGTGCCAGCACCTCCGATTCTAGCGGGAGTCCTCCAAACTCCTCCGGGGATACGCAGTATTTT.